The 2 T cell receptor beta chains in this list originate from one sample, sequenced in a study of T-cell reconstitution after alpha-beta-depleted transplantation in children. Preparation of the TCRbeta library used unique molecular identifiers. TCRdb re-derived calls from the PCR reads in MiXCR, one entry per CDR3 protein. The sample shows over 85,000 distinct CDR3 sequences, about a tenth of them seen only once. The sequenced sample was PBMCs from the stem cell graft donor, obtained from the stem cell graft. These TCRs come from a human donor who donated a stem cell graft to a child with acute lymphoblastic leukemia.

CDR3 residues: CASSQDLAGGPGELFF. The CDR3 DNA reads as TGCGCCAGCAGCCAAGATCTAGCGGGAGGTCCCGGGGAGCTGTTTTTT. The chain couples TRBV4-3 to TRBJ2-2, with TRBD2 matching 11 bases. The CDR3 sequence is 16 residues long. Germline V gene data show CDR1 as LGHNA and CDR2 as YSLEER. Trimming removed 0 bases from V and 6 bases from J; junction bases left unmatched: 3.

The chain joins TRBV6-5 to TRBJ2-7; possible D gene TRBD2, 7 bases. The CDR3 consists of 15 residues. V gave up 0 bases and J gave up 4 bases, with 13 bases separating them. Looked up from germline, CDR1 is MNHEY and CDR2 is SVGAGI. The CDR3 DNA sequence: TGTGCCAGCAGTTACTCCGGGGGGCTGAGTTACGAGCAGTACTTC. It is translated as CASSYSGGLSYEQYF.